Each of the 14 T cell receptor beta chains below was sequenced from the same sample in a study of T cell repertoires in cytomegalovirus infection. One entry per CDR3 protein results from TCRdb running MiXCR on the reads. The sample has a few hundred thousand distinct CDR3 sequences, more than 8% seen once. Sequences were obtained from PBMCs. Receptors were obtained from a human donor in good health (CMV status not recorded). Some clones in this sample may be carry-over from other donors' samples.

This clonotype was counted between two and nine times. The chain combines TRBV11-3 with TRBJ2-5; TRBD1 is a possible D gene (5 bases). V lost 5 bases and J 6 bases, leaving 16 bases between the germline ends. CDR1 and CDR2 (germline): SGHNT, YENEEA. The CDR3 spans 14 residues. The CDR3 protein is CASSLGAGSKTQYF. The CDR3 region has the DNA TGTGCCAGCAGCCTAGGGGCAGGGTCAAAGACCCAGTACTTC. Using reference TRBV11-3 and TRBJ2-5 for the parts outside the CDR3, the full variable domain is EAGVVQSPRYKIIEKKQPVAFWCNPISGHNTLYWYLQNLGQGPELLIRYENEEAVDDSQLPKDRFSAERLKGVDSTLKIQPAELGDSAVYLCASSLGAGSKTQYFGPGTRLLVL.

Only a few counts were recorded for this clonotype. The chain links TRBV29-1 to TRBJ1-2; D is undetermined. Trimming took 4 bases from V and 5 from J, leaving 8 bases between them. The CDR3 covers 11 residues. Germline V gene sequence: CDR1 SQVTM, CDR2 ANQGSEA. CDR3 coding DNA: TGCAGCGTTGTGGCAGCTTATGGCTACACCTTC. It encodes CSVVAAYGYTF.

The V and J genes are TRBV15 and TRBJ2-7; 7 bases match TRBD2. Germline-derived CDR1 and CDR2 are LNHNV and YYDKDF (reference sequence). V trimming: 1 base; J trimming: 11 bases; junction bases outside the gene matches: 8. This CDR3 comprises 13 residues. This CDR3 is CATSRGDRGREYF. The CDR3, as DNA: TGTGCCACCAGCAGAGGGGACCGGGGGAGGGAGTACTTC.

This clonotype was counted many times. The CDR3, as DNA: TGTGCCAGCAGAAGGACTAGCGGGAACTCCTACGAGCAGTACTTC. It yields the protein CASRRTSGNSYEQYF. This chain uses TRBV7-9 with TRBJ2-7; 12 bases align to TRBD2. The V segment lost 6 bases and the J segment 0 bases; nucleotides outside the gene matches: 3. The germline V gene has CDR1 SEHNR and CDR2 FQNEAQ (reference sequence). The CDR3 length is 15 residues.

The V and J genes are TRBV11-2 and TRBJ2-1; either TRBD1 or TRBD2 may fit D (5 bases each). CDR3 length: 13 residues. From germline, CDR1 is SGHAT and CDR2 FQNNGV. The V end was cut by 4 bases, the J end by 7 bases, with 11 bases between. DNA of the CDR3: TGTGCCAGCAGCTCGGACTGGGGGAATGAGCAGTTCTTC. It codes for CASSSDWGNEQFF.

This chain links TRBV6-2 or TRBV6-3 with TRBJ2-2; 8 bases align to TRBD2. V shed 6 bases and J 3 bases; nucleotides not matched to a gene: 9. This CDR3 is built from 16 residues. Per the germline V gene, CDR1 is MNHEY and CDR2 is SVGEGT. The DNA for the CDR3 is TGTGCCAGCAGCGACCATCTAGCGGGTGACACCGGGGAGCTGTTTTTT. This sequence encodes CASSDHLAGDTGELFF.

About this clonotype itself: This could be a read error, since a much larger clone is one nucleotide away. The chain has TRBV7-2 and TRBJ2-1; possibly TRBD1 or TRBD2 for D (5 bases each). Germline V CDR1 and CDR2: SGHTA, FQGNSA. The ends were cut back, 2 bases at V and 0 bases at J, with 11 bases in the middle. The CDR3 is made up of 16 amino acids. The CDR3 nucleotides are TGTGCCAGCAGCTTAATTTGGGGGAGCTCCTACAATGAGCAGTTCTTC. Translating gives CASSLIWGSSYNEQFF.

The sample holds many counts of this clonotype. This rearrangement joins TRBV28 to TRBJ1-3, with D hard to call. CDR1 is MDHEN and CDR2 is SYDVKM in the germline V gene. The CDR3 has 15 residues. Trimming pared 2 bases from V and 2 bases from J, leaving 10 bases between. The CDR3 is CASSLEWLPGNTIYF. The CDR3 nucleotides read TGTGCCAGCAGTTTAGAATGGCTACCTGGAAACACCATATATTTT.

The chain carries TRBV6-8 and TRBJ2-7, with 12 bases fitting TRBD2. V trimming: 10 bases; J trimming: 5 bases; junction bases outside the gene matches: 9. The CDR3 is made up of 14 amino acids. Germline V gene sequence: CDR1 MNHGY, CDR2 SAAAGT. The CDR3 nucleotides are TGTGCCAACCTAGCGGGAGGGCCGGTCGACGAGCAGTACTTC. Residues: CANLAGGPVDEQYF.

The table lists this clonotype with many counts. This chain connects TRBV7-2 to TRBJ1-5; 12 positions agree with TRBD1. The germline V gene has CDR1 SGHTA and CDR2 FQGNSA. V lost 6 bases and J lost 7; bases outside the gene matches: 13. This CDR3 region has 17 residues. This CDR3 reads CASSHDSGTGGSQPQHF. CDR3 in DNA: TGTGCCAGCAGTCATGACTCCGGGACAGGGGGCTCCCAGCCCCAGCATTTT.

This clonotype was observed at least ten times. The CDR3 nucleotides read TGTGCCAGCAGCTATAGTCGGGACCCCCGGGAGACCCAGTACTTC. It encodes CASSYSRDPRETQYF. The chain uses TRBV7-8 and TRBJ2-5; TRBD1 or TRBD2 may be the D gene (5 bases each). Trimming cost V 4 bases and J 5 bases, with 17 bases left between them. This CDR3 is 15 amino acids long. Germline-derived CDR1 and CDR2 are SGHVS and FQNEAQ.

The chain couples TRBV6-6 to TRBJ2-3; D call uncertain. Trimming shortened V by 8 bases and J by 2 bases, and 8 bases separated the two germline ends. Per germline, CDR1 MNHNY and CDR2 SVGAGI (reference sequence). This CDR3 region has 12 residues. In DNA, the CDR3 is TGTGCCAGCGCCGACCCCACAGATACGCAGTATTTT. It codes for CASADPTDTQYF.

This clonotype was seen more than once but under ten times. The V gene is TRBV7-9, the J gene TRBJ1-3; D is undetermined. The CDR3 has 14 amino acids. Germline CDR1 SEHNR, CDR2 FQNEAQ (reference sequence). With 6 bases removed from V and 0 bases from J, the gap between germline ends came to 9 bases. CDR3 region: CASRSASSGNTIYF. The CDR3 DNA follows: TGTGCCAGCAGGAGCGCGAGCTCTGGAAACACCATATATTTT.

This chain connects TRBV20-1 to TRBJ2-4; 8 positions agree with TRBD2. The CDR3 has 14 amino acids. Germline V gene data show CDR1 as DFQATT and CDR2 as SNEGSKA (reference sequence). Trimming at V came to 1 base and at J to 13 bases, leaving 12 bases not matched to a gene. DNA of the CDR3: TGCAGTGCTAGAGGGGGACGTCGGGGGGGGGCACAGTACTTC. Amino acid sequence: CSARGGRRGGAQYF.